These T cell receptor beta chains were read from a single sample in a study of beta chain features in type 1 diabetes. Some clones are missing from TCRdb's copy, which holds only in-frame ones; the method was immunoSEQ multiplex PCR. The top ten clones hold 0.01% of a sample with 330,000 or so clones, approximately 12% of them seen once. Material: naive CD4+ T cells from blood. The receptors here all came from a woman between 18 and 30 years old with type 1 diabetes. The CDR3 runs from the conserved cysteine through the conserved F or W. A D gene is named only where the DNA matches it firmly. Some rows mark clone size as missing; the rest say once, few, many or name a class of expanded clone.

>few|TRBJ2-7|NA|TRBV25-1
TGTGCCAGCGCCAGCGGTAGGAGATCCCAATACTTC
CASASGRRSQYF
>NA|TRBJ1-4|NA|TRBV30
TGTGCCTGGACATGGGCCGGGGGTAAGGACGAAAAACTGTTTTTT
CAWTWAGGKDEKLFF
>NA|TRBJ2-1|TRBD2|TRBV30
TGTGCCTGGAGAGTGTGGGGGAGGGACAATGAGCAGTTCTTC
CAWRVWGRDNEQFF
>few|TRBJ2-7|NA|TRBV2
TGTGCCGGTAGCGGTAAAGAGCAGTACTTC
CAGSGKEQYF
>NA|TRBJ2-7|NA|TRBV4-1
TGCGCCAGCAGCCTTTCCATAATCCGAACCAGGCACTACGAGCAGTACTTC
CASSLSIIRTRHYEQYF
>NA|TRBJ2-7|NA|TRBV27
TGTGCCAGCAGTTCCCGTTCGCCCACAACCTACGAGCAGTACTTC
CASSSRSPTTYEQYF
>NA|TRBJ1-2|NA|TRBV5-6
TGTGCCAGCAGTCCCGTGGGTGCAGGCGTGAACTATGGCTACACCTTC
CASSPVGAGVNYGYTF
>NA|TRBJ2-3|TRBD2|TRBV30
TGTGCCTGGAGTCCGGGACTAGCGAACGCAGATACGCAGTATTTT
CAWSPGLANADTQYF
>NA|TRBJ2-3|NA|TRBV9
TGTGCCAGCAGCGTGGGAGTGGAAGATACGCAGTATTTT
CASSVGVEDTQYF
>NA|TRBJ2-7|TRBD1|TRBV29-1
TGCAGCGTGGAGGGGGACAGGGGAGCGCACGAGCAGTACTTC
CSVEGDRGAHEQYF
>NA|TRBJ2-3|TRBD2|TRBV7-2
TGTGCCAGCAGCTCCGGGGGCGGGGGGGCCGCAGATACGCAGTATTTT
CASSSGGGGAADTQYF
>NA|TRBJ1-2|TRBD1|TRBV6-5
TGTGCCAGCAGCACTACGGGACAGCTCTATGGCTACACCTTC
CASSTTGQLYGYTF
>few|TRBJ2-1|TRBD2|TRBV13
TGTGCCAGCAGCCTCCGCAGTCGCGGGGGGCCTAGAGGGAATGAGCAGTTCTTC
CASSLRSRGGPRGNEQFF
>few|TRBJ1-1|NA|TRBV7-9
TGTGCCAGCAGCCGAGACAGGAATGAAGCTTTCTTT
CASSRDRNEAFF
>few|TRBJ2-3|TRBD2|TRBV6-6
TGTGCCAGCAGTTACTCCGGGACTAGCGGAAATACGCAGTATTTT
CASSYSGTSGNTQYF
>NA|TRBJ2-3|NA|TRBV30
TGTGCCTGGAGTGTACGGGCGGGACCAATGGGCACAGATACGCAGTATTTT
CAWSVRAGPMGTDTQYF
>few|TRBJ2-5|TRBD1|TRBV9
TGTGCCAGCAGCCCGGGACAGGAACAAGAGACCCAGTACTTC
CASSPGQEQETQYF
>few|TRBJ1-5|NA|TRBV6-6
TGTGCCAGCTTCCCGACAGGAGACCAGCCCCAGCATTTT
CASFPTGDQPQHF
>few|TRBJ1-1|NA|TRBV7-2
TGTGCCAGCAGCTTAAATCAGGGTTACACTGAAGCTTTCTTT
CASSLNQGYTEAFF
>NA|TRBJ2-7|TRBD1|TRBV7-7
TGTGCTAGCAGCTTAGGGGCACCGGGACAGGGCTACGAGCAGTACTTC
CASSLGAPGQGYEQYF
>NA|TRBJ2-3|NA|TRBV4-3
TGCGCCAGCAGCCAACACCATTCTAGAACTAGCACAGATACGCAGTATTTT
CASSQHHSRTSTDTQYF
>NA|TRBJ1-6|TRBD1|TRBV7-9
TGTGCCAGCAGCATCCGGGACAGTTTAACCCTCCACTTT
CASSIRDSLTLHF
>few|TRBJ2-7|NA|TRBV10-3
TGTGCCATCAGTGAGTCTACGGGAAGCTCCTACGAGCAGTACTTC
CAISESTGSSYEQYF
>few|TRBJ1-2|NA|TRBV7-9
TGTGCCAGCAGCAGACGGACACTTCCCCGGGACTATGGCTACACCTTC
CASSRRTLPRDYGYTF
>once|TRBJ2-3|NA|TRBV9
TGTGCCAGCAGCATCGGGACTGGGCCCAGCACAGATACGCAGTATTTT
CASSIGTGPSTDTQYF
>NA|TRBJ1-5|NA|TRBV7-9
TGTGCCAGCAGCTTAGCGAAAGACAAGGGCAATCAGCCCCAGCATTTT
CASSLAKDKGNQPQHF
>few|TRBJ1-5|TRBD1|TRBV25-1
TGTGCCAGCAGTGCGACAGGGACCTATCAGCCCCAGCATTTT
CASSATGTYQPQHF
>few|TRBJ2-7|NA|TRBV18
TGTGCCAGCTCAATAGACAGGACTTCGGGCGAGCAGTACTTC
CASSIDRTSGEQYF
>few|TRBJ2-1|TRBD1|TRBV19
TGTGCCAGTAGTATTTGGGGGACAGGGAGTTTCAATGAGCAGTTCTTC
CASSIWGTGSFNEQFF